Shown below are 32 T cell receptor beta chains from a single sample sequenced in a study of shared clonotypes between healthy human individuals. Repertoires were generated with immunoSEQ multiplex PCR, while TCRdb's copy carries only in-frame clones and drops some. In the table there are under 150,000 clones, about 70% of which are singletons. Input material: memory CD8+ T cells sorted from blood. Subset: CD45RO+ cells pooled with CCR7-negative TemRA cells. Receptor source: a woman aged 25 to 39 in good health.

The gene calls are TRBV5-4 and TRBJ2-5; TRBD2 matches 7 bases. The CDR3 contains 14 residues. Germline CDR1 is SGHNT and CDR2 is YYREEE (reference sequence). The V segment lost 3 bases and the J segment 0 bases; nucleotides outside the gene matches: 2. Written as DNA, the CDR3 is TGTGCCAGCAGCTCGGGGACTAACCAAGAGACCCAGTACTTC. Translating it yields CASSSGTNQETQYF.

V and J are TRBV2 and TRBJ1-5; 7 bases line up with TRBD1. The CDR3 has 19 amino acids. V trimming: 1 base; J trimming: 2 bases; junction bases outside the gene matches: 14. Looked up from germline, CDR1 is SNHLY and CDR2 is FYNNEI. The DNA of the CDR3 is TGTGCCAGCAGTGAAGAGGAGGACAGGTCCGACGATGGCAATCAGCCCCAGCATTTT. This codes for CASSEEEDRSDDGNQPQHF. The whole variable domain, filled in from reference TRBV2 and TRBJ1-5, reads EPEVTQTPSHQVTQMGQEVILRCVPISNHLYFYWYRQILGQKVEFLVSFYNNEISEKSEIFDDQFSVERPDGSNFTLKIRSTKLEDSAMYFCASSEEEDRSDDGNQPQHFGDGTRLSIL.

The chain couples TRBV19 to TRBJ1-5; TRBD1 is a possible D gene (5 bases). CDR3 size: 15 residues. V lost 2 bases and J 7 bases, leaving 15 bases between the germline ends. The V gene's germline CDR1 is LNHDA and CDR2 SQIVND (reference sequence). Here the CDR3 reads CASSIIRTGGQPQHF. In nucleotides, the CDR3 is TGTGCCAGTAGTATAATTAGGACGGGGGGACAGCCCCAGCATTTT.

The CDR3 loop reads CASSLSPGDGMNTEAFF. DNA of the CDR3: TGTGCCAGCAGCTTGTCTCCCGGGGACGGAATGAACACTGAAGCTTTCTTT. This rearrangement joins TRBV5-6 to TRBJ1-1; D perhaps matches TRBD1 (5 bases). The CDR3 contains 17 residues. The V and J ends lost 1 base and 0 bases respectively, with 16 bases between them. Germline values: CDR1 SGHDT, CDR2 YYEEEE.

There are a few counts of this clone. The V gene is TRBV25-1, the J gene TRBJ1-4; 7 bases align to TRBD1. The CDR3 totals 15 residues. V lost 1 base to trimming and J lost 7 bases; unmatched junction nucleotides: 6. Germline lookup yields CDR1 MGHDK and CDR2 SYGVNS. CDR3: CASSEWEGAPEKLFF. The CDR3 region has the DNA TGTGCCAGCAGTGAATGGGAGGGGGCGCCTGAAAAACTGTTTTTT.

The chain employs TRBV30 and TRBJ2-7; TRBD1 matches at 8 bases. This CDR3 is 13 amino acids long. V trimming: 1 base; J trimming: 3 bases; junction bases outside the gene matches: 2. The V gene's germline CDR1 is GTSNPN and CDR2 SVGIG (reference sequence). The CDR3: CAWSGTGIYEQYF. CDR3 DNA: TGTGCCTGGAGTGGGACAGGGATCTACGAGCAGTACTTC.

This clone turned up a few times. The genes are TRBV19 and TRBJ2-7; 10 bases agree with TRBD1. The germline CDR1 and CDR2 sequences are LNHDA and SQIVND (reference sequence). V was pared by 8 bases and J by 7 bases, with 5 bases of the junction left unmatched. The CDR3 loop spans 12 amino acids. The CDR3 region is CASRGQGLEQYF. The CDR3 nucleotides are TGTGCCAGTCGGGGACAGGGGCTTGAGCAGTACTTC.

This clone occurred many times. The CDR3 coding sequence is TGCGCCAGCAGCAAACGGGTATTAGCGGGAGAAGGAGAAACCGAGCAGTACTTC. Translated: CASSKRVLAGEGETEQYF. The V and J genes are TRBV4-1 and TRBJ2-7, with 9 bases fitting TRBD2. Germline V gene data show CDR1 as MGHRA and CDR2 as YSYEKL. The CDR3 is 18 amino acids. V lost 5 bases and J lost 6; bases outside the gene matches: 20.

This clone was detected ten times or more. The chain links TRBV6-6 to TRBJ1-5; the D gene is possibly TRBD1 (6 bases). V lost 1 base to trimming and J lost 5 bases, with 12 bases between them. The CDR3 spans 15 residues. CDR1 MNHNY and CDR2 SVGAGI come from the germline V gene (reference sequence). In DNA, the CDR3 is TGTGCCAGCAGTTACTTCCGACAGGCCGATCAGCCCCAGCATTTT. Protein: CASSYFRQADQPQHF.

There are a few counts of this clone. This sequence joins TRBV7-9 and TRBJ2-3; D gene uncertain. Germline-derived CDR1 and CDR2 are SEHNR and FQNEAQ (reference sequence). The CDR3 length is 15 residues. V lost 5 bases, J lost 4 bases, and 16 bases lay in between. CDR3 sequence reads: CASSRGSTVADTQYF. The DNA for the CDR3 is TGTGCCAGCAGCCGCGGATCTACGGTGGCAGATACGCAGTATTTT.

This clone was seen more than once but under ten times. This chain uses TRBV29-1 with TRBJ2-5; no reliable D call. This CDR3 spans 12 amino acids. Germline CDR1 and CDR2: SQVTM and ANQGSEA. Trimming pared 3 bases from V and 4 bases from J, leaving 9 bases between. The DNA of the CDR3 is TGCAGCGTTGAGATCGGGCCAGAGACCCAGTACTTC. This encodes CSVEIGPETQYF.

The chain recombines TRBV19 with TRBJ2-7; unclear D gene. This CDR3 contains 14 residues. The germline V gene has CDR1 LNHDA and CDR2 SQIVND (reference sequence). V lost 3 bases and J 6 bases, leaving 15 bases between the germline ends. CDR3 in DNA: TGTGCCAGTAGTATCGAAAGTAATGCCGGCGAGCAGTACTTC. Its protein product is CASSIESNAGEQYF.

This sequence joins TRBV6-4 and TRBJ2-2; possible D gene TRBD2, 7 bases. The CDR3 is 16 amino acids. CDR1 is MRHNA and CDR2 is SNTAGT in the germline V gene. Trimming left V 2 bases short and J 3 bases short, with 13 bases between. The CDR3 loop is CASSDTGGFDTGELFF. DNA of the CDR3: TGTGCCAGCAGTGACACGGGGGGCTTTGACACCGGGGAGCTGTTTTTT.

The rearrangement uses TRBV11-2 and TRBJ2-7; 8 bases align to TRBD2. The J segment lost 5 bases and the V segment lost 0 bases, leaving 3 bases of the junction unmatched. Germline V gives CDR1 SGHAT, CDR2 FQNNGV. The CDR3 runs to 14 residues. The chain's CDR3 is CASSLDGTRHEQYF. In DNA, the CDR3 is TGTGCCAGCAGCTTAGATGGGACTAGACACGAGCAGTACTTC.

V gene TRBV19 combines with J gene TRBJ1-3; TRBD1 matches 10 bases. Looked up from germline, CDR1 is LNHDA and CDR2 is SQIVND (reference sequence). CDR3 length equals 15 residues. The junction had 10 bases not matched to a gene; V was cut back by 5 bases and J by 9 bases. As DNA, the CDR3 is TGTGCCAGTAGTCCCATCGACAGGGACAGGGGCACCATATATTTT. Its protein is CASSPIDRDRGTIYF.

The rearrangement links TRBV2 to TRBJ2-7, with D possibly TRBD2 on 6 matching bases. The V gene lost 3 bases and the J gene lost 0 bases, with 15 bases spanning the gap. The CDR3 totals 16 residues. Germline V gene sequence: CDR1 SNHLY, CDR2 FYNNEI. This chain's CDR3 is CASSEPGRYSSYEQYF. CDR3 sequence (DNA): TGTGCCAGCAGTGAGCCGGGGAGGTACAGCTCCTACGAGCAGTACTTC.

The rearrangement joins TRBV29-1 to TRBJ1-5, with D perhaps matching TRBD1 (5 bases). This CDR3 is 18 amino acids long. With 2 bases removed from V and 0 bases from J, the gap between germline ends came to 20 bases. The germline V gene encodes CDR1 SQVTM and CDR2 ANQGSEA. CDR3 bases: TGCAGCGTTGAACGAGACCCCAGGACGGGGGATAGCAATCAGCCCCAGCATTTT. Amino acids: CSVERDPRTGDSNQPQHF.

The chain joins TRBV6-6 to TRBJ2-7; 8 bases fit TRBD2. CDR3 length: 15 amino acids. Germline V gene lookup returns CDR1 MNHNY and CDR2 SVGAGI (reference sequence). The ends lost 0 bases at V and 1 base at J; junction bases unmatched: 2. CDR3 sequence reads: CASSYSTGGSYEQYF. The CDR3 bases are TGTGCCAGCAGTTACTCAACGGGGGGGTCCTACGAGCAGTACTTC.

V and J are TRBV2 and TRBJ2-4, with D hard to call. Trimming removed 5 bases from V and 9 bases from J, with 8 bases in between. CDR1 is SNHLY and CDR2 is FYNNEI in the germline V gene. CDR3 length: 11 amino acids. The CDR3 region is CASSSPAIQYF. The CDR3 DNA follows: TGTGCCAGCAGTTCCCCGGCCATTCAGTACTTC.

This clone was observed at least ten times. The sample contains more than one DNA sequence encoding this CDR3. This rearrangement joins TRBV13 to TRBJ2-7; TRBD1 might be the D (6 bases). Looked up from germline, CDR1 is PRHDT and CDR2 is FYEKMQ (reference sequence). The CDR3 is 14 residues long. V dropped 1 base and J dropped 1 base, with 8 bases sitting between them. CDR3 protein: CASSLEGESYEQYF. The CDR3, as DNA: TGTGCCAGCAGCTTAGAGGGGGAGTCCTACGAGCAGTACTTC.

The rearrangement uses TRBV10-2 and TRBJ1-4; D gene unclear. The germline V and J ends were trimmed by 6 bases and 8 bases, with 10 bases remaining between them. The CDR3 runs to 12 residues. Germline CDR1 and CDR2: WSHSY and SAAADI. The CDR3 DNA reads as TGCGCCAGCAGCCAGTTGGGCGAAAAACTGTTTTTT. It translates to CASSQLGEKLFF.

V usage is TRBV2 and J usage is TRBJ2-1; D possibly matches TRBD1 or TRBD2 (5 bases each). Germline-derived CDR1 and CDR2 are SNHLY and FYNNEI. There are 15 residues in the CDR3. The V gene lost 3 bases and the J gene lost 7 bases, with 16 bases spanning the gap. The CDR3 nucleotides are TGTGCCAGCAGTGAGTGGCAGGGAGCAGGTAATGAGCAGTTCTTC. It encodes CASSEWQGAGNEQFF.

The genes are TRBV19 and TRBJ1-1; D is ambiguous. Trimming took off 0 bases at V and 3 bases at J, with 8 bases between the two ends. The CDR3 runs to 14 residues. Germline-derived CDR1 and CDR2 are LNHDA and SQIVND (reference sequence). The chain's CDR3 is CASSIDSGYTEAFF. The CDR3 DNA is TGTGCCAGTAGTATAGATTCGGGGTACACTGAAGCTTTCTTT.

This clone appeared a few times. The chain links TRBV21-1 to TRBJ1-5. TRBV21-1 is termed a pseudogene. CDR3 length: 16 amino acids. The CDR3 loop is CASSKGGRQLSQPQHF. DNA of the CDR3: TGTGCCAGCAGCAAAGGAGGAAGGCAGCTTTCTCAGCCCCAGCATTTT.

The rearrangement uses TRBV6-4 and TRBJ1-1, with 7 bases aligning to TRBD1. Per the germline V gene, CDR1 is MRHNA and CDR2 is SNTAGT. V trimming: 6 bases; J trimming: 2 bases; junction bases outside the gene matches: 6. This CDR3 has 14 amino acids. The chain's CDR3 is CASRGDSLNTEAFF. CDR3 coding DNA: TGTGCCAGCAGGGGGGACAGCTTAAACACTGAAGCTTTCTTT.

V usage is TRBV27 and J usage is TRBJ2-7; D is uncertain. The germline CDR1 and CDR2 sequences are MNHEY and SMNVEV (reference sequence). This CDR3 comprises 14 residues. Trimming took off 2 bases at V and 2 bases at J, with 10 bases between the two ends. CDR3: CASSLGTFPYEQYF. The CDR3 DNA reads as TGTGCCAGCAGTTTAGGCACATTTCCCTACGAGCAGTACTTC.

The V and J genes are TRBV6-6 and TRBJ2-1; possible D gene TRBD1, 5 bases. V lost 2 bases and J lost 12, with 11 bases in between. This CDR3 has 12 amino acids. Germline V gives CDR1 MNHNY, CDR2 SVGAGI (reference sequence). The CDR3 region is CASSYGVQGQFF. CDR3 DNA: TGTGCCAGCAGTTACGGTGTTCAGGGGCAGTTCTTC.

This clone showed up just a few times. The J gene is TRBJ2-1, the V gene TRBV9, with D tentatively TRBD2 (5 bases). Germline loops: CDR1 SGDLS, CDR2 YYNGEE. The CDR3 has 14 amino acids. V lost 0 bases, J lost 9 bases, and 13 bases lay in between. The CDR3 DNA sequence: TGTGCCAGCAGCGTAGGCGCACTAGGTCCTGAGCAGTTCTTC. It translates to CASSVGALGPEQFF. Full variable domain (missing parts from reference TRBV9 and TRBJ2-1): DSGVTQTPKHLITATGQRVTLRCSPRSGDLSVYWYQQSLDQGLQFLIQYYNGEERAKGNILERFSAQQFPDLHSELNLSSLELGDSALYFCASSVGALGPEQFFGPGTRLTVL.

The CDR3 DNA follows: TGTGCCAGCAGCTTAGTAGCCGTGGCAGGGCAACAAGAGACCCAGTACTTC. Protein sequence: CASSLVAVAGQQETQYF. This chain links TRBV7-9 with TRBJ2-5, with a weak D call TRBD1 (5 bases). The length of the CDR3 is 17 residues. Trimming took 1 base from V and 2 from J, leaving 17 bases between them. Germline V gene data show CDR1 as SEHNR and CDR2 as FQNEAQ (reference sequence).

This CDR3 is CASSLAGAVSYEQYF. DNA for the CDR3: TGCGCCAGCAGCTTGGCCGGGGCCGTCTCCTACGAGCAGTACTTC. The chain uses TRBV5-1 and TRBJ2-7; D is possibly TRBD1 or TRBD2 (5 bases each). Germline CDR1 reads SGHRS; CDR2 reads YFSETQ. V was clipped by 0 bases and J by 0 bases, with 10 bases between them. This CDR3 comprises 15 residues.

The V and J genes are TRBV25-1 and TRBJ1-1, with TRBD1 matching 9 bases. The J segment lost 8 bases and the V segment lost 1 base, leaving 8 bases of the junction unmatched. Germline values: CDR1 MGHDK, CDR2 SYGVNS. The CDR3 runs 15 residues. DNA of the CDR3: TGTGCCAGCAGTGAATTCAGGACAGGGGAGATGGAAGCTTTCTTT. This translates into CASSEFRTGEMEAFF. Complete variable domain (other parts from reference TRBV25-1 and TRBJ1-1): EADIYQTPRYLVIGTGKKITLECSQTMGHDKMYWYQQDPGMELHLIHYSYGVNSTEKGDLSSESTVSRIRTEHFPLTLESARPSHTSQYLCASSEFRTGEMEAFFGQGTRLTVV.

This clone showed up many times. Other DNA sequences of this sample code for an identical CDR3. This chain links TRBV28 with TRBJ2-1, with D perhaps matching TRBD2 (6 bases). CDR1 and CDR2 (germline): MDHEN, SYDVKM. The CDR3 runs to 15 residues. Trimming took 2 bases from V and 2 from J, leaving 10 bases between them. For the CDR3, the DNA is TGTGCCAGCAGTTTAACGGGGGAGCCCTACAATGAGCAGTTCTTC. It encodes CASSLTGEPYNEQFF.